The rows below give T cell receptor beta chains drawn from one sample of a study of breast tumors, draining lymph nodes, adjacent tissues. TCRdb reprocessed the multiplex PCR reads via MiXCR and lists one record per CDR3 protein. The repertoire holds about 140,000 distinct CDR3 sequences, with 30% to 35% as singletons. The sample comprised axillary lymph node tissue. Receptors originate from a female donor with breast cancer. Some clones in this sample may be carry-over from other donors' samples. Both conserved end residues are part of each CDR3. The D gene is left open where the match is weak. Clone size is shown for a subset of rows, as once, few, many or a class of expanded clone.

j_call	v_call	clone_size	d_call	cdr3_nt	cdr3_aa
TRBJ2-7	TRBV10-2	NA	TRBD1	TGCGCCAGCCTCGGGACAGCCCTCTCCTACGAGCAGTACTTC	CASLGTALSYEQYF
TRBJ2-2	TRBV6-6	many	TRBD2	TGTGCCAGCAGCACTAGCGGTTCCGGGGAGCTGTTTTTT	CASSTSGSGELFF
TRBJ2-5	TRBV7-9	NA	TRBD1	TGTGCCAGCAGCTCTACACTGACAGGGCAAGAGACCCAGTACTTC	CASSSTLTGQETQYF
TRBJ1-2	TRBV2	many	NA	TGTGCCAGCAGACCCTTGGACAGCGACTATGGCTACACCTTC	CASRPLDSDYGYTF
TRBJ2-1	TRBV20-1	many	NA	TGCAGTGCTATGGGGATGACCTACAATGAGCAGTTCTTC	CSAMGMTYNEQFF
TRBJ1-5	TRBV19	many	NA	TGTGCCACTCAGGGAGTTTGGGCCCCCGGTTCCAATCAGCCCCAGCATTTT	CATQGVWAPGSNQPQHF
TRBJ2-6	TRBV10-1	few	NA	TGCGCCAGCAGTGAAGAAGGGGCCAACGTCCTGACTTTC	CASSEEGANVLTF
TRBJ2-5	TRBV7-3	NA	TRBD2	TGTGCCAGCAGCTTGCCACCAAGCGGGAGAGGGGTTGAGCCCCGGTACTTC	CASSLPPSGRGVEPRYF
TRBJ2-7	TRBV2	NA	TRBD1	TGTGCCAGCAGTCCGACAGGGTTCTACGAGCAGTACTTC	CASSPTGFYEQYF
TRBJ2-2	TRBV28	many	NA	TGTGCCGTGCAGGGCTCGAACACCGGGGAGCTGTTTTTT	CAVQGSNTGELFF
TRBJ1-2	TRBV5-4	NA	NA	TGTGCCAGCAGCTGGGAGCAGGCGGCTGACTATGGCTACACCTTC	CASSWEQAADYGYTF
TRBJ1-2	TRBV6-5	many	NA	TGTGCCACTAAGCGGGCTCAGGGGGGCTACACCTTC	CATKRAQGGYTF
TRBJ2-1	TRBV3-1	many	NA	TGTGCCAGCAGCCGAGGGGGCGGGGGCGACTACAATGAGCAGTTCTTC	CASSRGGGGDYNEQFF
TRBJ2-5	TRBV19	NA	NA	TGTGCCAGTAGTATAGGGATCCAAGAGACCCAGTACTTC	CASSIGIQETQYF
TRBJ2-5	TRBV6-7	many	NA	TGTGCCAGCAGTCACTCGAGGGGTAGGGGGGAGACCCAGTACTTC	CASSHSRGRGETQYF
TRBJ2-2	TRBV6-5	many	TRBD1	TGTGCCAGCAGCTACCTGGGACAGGGGAACACCGGGGAGCTGTTTTTT	CASSYLGQGNTGELFF
TRBJ1-3	TRBV6-2/TRBV6-3	NA	TRBD1	TGTGCCAGCAGTTTCAGGGGGCCAGTCTTTGGAAACACCATATATTTT	CASSFRGPVFGNTIYF
TRBJ2-5	TRBV20-1	many	NA	TGCAGTGCTAGGTCCTTGGCGGGTGAGACCCAGTACTTC	CSARSLAGETQYF
TRBJ2-5	TRBV11-2	NA	NA	TGTGCCAGCAGCTTGGGGAAAGAGACCCAGTACTTC	CASSLGKETQYF
TRBJ2-7	TRBV4-2	many	TRBD2	TGTGCCAGCAGCCAAGACCCTAGCGGGGTTTACTCCTACGAGCAGTACTTC	CASSQDPSGVYSYEQYF
TRBJ2-2	TRBV11-2	NA	NA	TGTGCCAGCAGCCCGCGGTATAGCGCGGGGCGGAGCACCGGGGAGCTGTTTTTT	CASSPRYSAGRSTGELFF
TRBJ1-4	TRBV6-5	NA	NA	TGTGCCAGCAGGTACGGGAGGGCACCCGCAACTAATGAAAAACTGTTTTTT	CASRYGRAPATNEKLFF
TRBJ1-4	TRBV2	many	NA	TGTGCCAGCAGTGGGACAGCAACTAATGAAAAACTGTTTTTT	CASSGTATNEKLFF
TRBJ1-6	TRBV20-1	many	NA	TGCAGTGCACCCGGACGGATCAATTCACCCCTCCACTTT	CSAPGRINSPLHF
TRBJ2-7	TRBV6-1	many	TRBD2	TGTGCCAGCAGTGAAGATGCGGGGGATTACGAGCAGTACTTC	CASSEDAGDYEQYF
TRBJ2-7	TRBV20-1	many	TRBD2	TGCAGTGCTATACTAGCGGGGATCTACGAGCAGTACTTC	CSAILAGIYEQYF
TRBJ2-2	TRBV7-9	NA	NA	TGTGCCAGCAGCTTGATGGGGGGAACCGGGGAGCTGTTTTTT	CASSLMGGTGELFF
TRBJ1-1	TRBV7-6	NA	NA	TGTGCCAGCAGCCGCCTACAAGGCACTGAAGCTTTCTTT	CASSRLQGTEAFF
TRBJ2-5	TRBV20-1	many	TRBD2	TGCAGTGCTCCAGCGGGGGGTCCCCAAGAGACCCAGTACTTC	CSAPAGGPQETQYF
TRBJ1-6	TRBV5-6	once	NA	TGTGCCAGCAGCTTGGGGATGGGGGGTTCACCCCTCCACTTT	CASSLGMGGSPLHF
TRBJ1-2	TRBV2	NA	NA	TGTGCCAGCAGTGCGACACAACTTTCAGGTGGAGGCTACACCTTC	CASSATQLSGGGYTF
TRBJ2-5	TRBV6-4	many	TRBD2	TGTGCCAGGACGCGTTTTGGGACTAGGGAAGAGACCCAGTACTTC	CARTRFGTREETQYF
TRBJ2-3	TRBV11-2	NA	TRBD1	TGTGCCAGCAGCTTAGGCCCAGGGGGCCTCGGTCGCAATACGCAGTATTTT	CASSLGPGGLGRNTQYF
TRBJ1-6	TRBV11-2	many	NA	TGTGCCAGCAGCTTAGTTAGGGGTTCACCCCTCCACTTT	CASSLVRGSPLHF
TRBJ2-5	TRBV4-1	NA	TRBD2	TGCGCCAGCAGCCAATCCGTAGCGGGGGATAAAGAGACCCAGTACTTC	CASSQSVAGDKETQYF
TRBJ1-2	TRBV30	many	TRBD1	TGTGCCTGGAAAGGGGGCCGTGGCTACACCTTC	CAWKGGRGYTF
TRBJ2-2	TRBV20-1	many	TRBD1	TGCAGTGCACCGGACAGGGGGAACACCGGGGAGCTGTTTTTT	CSAPDRGNTGELFF
TRBJ2-2	TRBV7-2	NA	TRBD2	TGTGCCAGCAGCTTAGGGGGACTAGCGGGGGGACCCCCAGGCACCGGGGAGCTGTTTTTT	CASSLGGLAGGPPGTGELFF
TRBJ1-6	TRBV13	many	NA	TGTGCCAGCAGCCGATTAGAGGGCAGGAGCTCCTATAATTCACCCCTCCACTTT	CASSRLEGRSSYNSPLHF
TRBJ1-3	TRBV6-1	many	NA	TGTGCCAGCAGCGTATCGGGAGGAAACACCATATATTTT	CASSVSGGNTIYF
TRBJ2-5	TRBV6-6	many	NA	TGTGCCAGCACACAACGGGGAGAGACCCAGTACTTC	CASTQRGETQYF
TRBJ2-7	TRBV7-2	NA	NA	TGTGCCAGCAGCTTAGCTGGCGGGAAATCCTACGAGCAGTACTTC	CASSLAGGKSYEQYF
TRBJ2-3	TRBV12-3/TRBV12-4	many	TRBD1	TGTGCCAGCAGTTTACTTGCAGGGGGCTCCACAGATACGCAGTATTTT	CASSLLAGGSTDTQYF
TRBJ1-1	TRBV7-9	few	NA	TGTGCCAGCAGCCAGGGAACTGAAGCTTTCTTT	CASSQGTEAFF
TRBJ1-1	TRBV2	few	NA	TGTGCCAGCCTTACTAAGGACACTGAAGCTTTCTTT	CASLTKDTEAFF
TRBJ2-1	TRBV6-5	NA	TRBD1	TGTGCCAGCAGTCACTCGATGACAGGGAGTACTGAGCAGTTCTTC	CASSHSMTGSTEQFF
TRBJ2-7	TRBV4-1	NA	NA	TGTGCCAGCAGCCGAGCCGGGACTCTCTACGAGCAGTACTTC	CASSRAGTLYEQYF
TRBJ2-2	TRBV9	many	NA	TGTGCCAGCAGCGTAATCAGGACTTTGAACACCGGGGAGCTGTTTTTT	CASSVIRTLNTGELFF
TRBJ2-5	TRBV19	many	NA	TGTGCCAGTAGTAATTTTGGCGAGACCCAGTACTTC	CASSNFGETQYF
TRBJ1-4	TRBV7-6	NA	TRBD1	TGTGCCAGCAGCTTACTGACAGGGAGTAATGAAAAACTGTTTTTT	CASSLLTGSNEKLFF
TRBJ2-7	TRBV7-2	many	TRBD2	TGTGCCAGCAGCTTGGGGGAACTAGCGGGGGGCCGGAAGCAGTACTTC	CASSLGELAGGRKQYF
TRBJ1-6	TRBV7-9	many	NA	TGTGCCAGCAGCTCAGGTGTGGATCCACCCCTCCACTTT	CASSSGVDPPLHF